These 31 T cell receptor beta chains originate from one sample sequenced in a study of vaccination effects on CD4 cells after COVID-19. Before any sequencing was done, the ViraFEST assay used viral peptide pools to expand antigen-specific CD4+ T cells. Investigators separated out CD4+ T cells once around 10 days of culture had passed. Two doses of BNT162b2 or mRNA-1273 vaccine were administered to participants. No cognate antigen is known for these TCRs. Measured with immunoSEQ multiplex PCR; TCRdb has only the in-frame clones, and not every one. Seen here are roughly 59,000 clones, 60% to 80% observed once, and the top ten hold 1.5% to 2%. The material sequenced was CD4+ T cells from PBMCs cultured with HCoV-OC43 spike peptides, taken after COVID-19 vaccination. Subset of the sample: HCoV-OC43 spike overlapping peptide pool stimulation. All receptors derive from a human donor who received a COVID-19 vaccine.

CDR3 amino acids: CASSDAQGAGYNEQFF. CDR3 nucleotide sequence: TGTGCCAGCAGTGATGCACAGGGGGCAGGTTACAATGAGCAGTTCTTC. The chain combines TRBV6-1 with TRBJ2-1, with 9 positions matching TRBD1. The CDR3 length is 16 residues. Germline V CDR1 and CDR2: MNHNS, SASEGT. Losses at the gene ends were 3 bases for V and 4 bases for J; bases not matched to a gene: 7.

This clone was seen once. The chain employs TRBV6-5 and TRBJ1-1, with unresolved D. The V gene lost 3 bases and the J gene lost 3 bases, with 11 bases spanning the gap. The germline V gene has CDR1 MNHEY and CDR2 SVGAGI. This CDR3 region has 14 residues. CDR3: CASSYSGGYTEAFF. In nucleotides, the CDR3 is TGTGCCAGCAGTTATTCGGGTGGTTACACTGAAGCTTTCTTT.

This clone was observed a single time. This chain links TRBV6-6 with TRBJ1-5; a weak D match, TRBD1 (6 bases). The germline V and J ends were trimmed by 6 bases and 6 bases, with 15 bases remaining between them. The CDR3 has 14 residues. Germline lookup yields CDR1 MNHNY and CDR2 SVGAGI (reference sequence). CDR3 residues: CASSPSGAIQPQHF. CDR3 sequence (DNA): TGTGCCAGCAGCCCGTCGGGGGCTATTCAGCCCCAGCATTTT.

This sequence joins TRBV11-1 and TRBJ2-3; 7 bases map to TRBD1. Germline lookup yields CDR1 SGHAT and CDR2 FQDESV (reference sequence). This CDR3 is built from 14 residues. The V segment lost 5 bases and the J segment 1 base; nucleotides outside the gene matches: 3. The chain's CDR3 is CASSRDSGTDTQYF. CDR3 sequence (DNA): TGTGCCAGCAGCCGGGACAGTGGCACAGATACGCAGTATTTT.

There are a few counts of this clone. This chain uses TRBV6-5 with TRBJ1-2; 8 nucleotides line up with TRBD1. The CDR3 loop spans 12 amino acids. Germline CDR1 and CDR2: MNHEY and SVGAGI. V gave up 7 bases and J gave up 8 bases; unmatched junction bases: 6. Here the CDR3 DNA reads TGTGCCAGCACCCGGACAGGGCAGGGCTACACCTTC. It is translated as CASTRTGQGYTF.

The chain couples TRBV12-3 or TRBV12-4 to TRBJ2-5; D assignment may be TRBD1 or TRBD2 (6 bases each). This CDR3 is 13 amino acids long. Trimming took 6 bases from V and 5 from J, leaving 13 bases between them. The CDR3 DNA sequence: TGTGCCAGCAGAACGGGGGCAGGGGAGACCCAGTACTTC. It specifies CASRTGAGETQYF.

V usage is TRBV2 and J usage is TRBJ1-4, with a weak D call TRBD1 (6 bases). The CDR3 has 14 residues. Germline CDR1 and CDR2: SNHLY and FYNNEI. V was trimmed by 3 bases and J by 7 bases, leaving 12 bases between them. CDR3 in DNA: TGTGCCAGCAGTGACGGGGGCGCCGGTGAAAAACTGTTTTTT. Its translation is CASSDGGAGEKLFF.

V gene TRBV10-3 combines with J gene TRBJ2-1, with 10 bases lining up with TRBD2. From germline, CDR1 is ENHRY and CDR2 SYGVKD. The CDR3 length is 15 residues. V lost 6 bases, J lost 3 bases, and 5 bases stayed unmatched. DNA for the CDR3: TGTGCCATCAGCGATGCTAGCGGGGGCTACAATGAGCAGTTCTTC. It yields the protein CAISDASGGYNEQFF.

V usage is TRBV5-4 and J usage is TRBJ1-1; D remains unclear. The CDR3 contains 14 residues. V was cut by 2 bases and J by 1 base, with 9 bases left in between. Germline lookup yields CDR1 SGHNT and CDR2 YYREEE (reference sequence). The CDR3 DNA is TGTGCCAGCAGCTTTGACTCCGCGAACACTGAAGCTTTCTTT. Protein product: CASSFDSANTEAFF. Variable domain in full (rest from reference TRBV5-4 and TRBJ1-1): ETGVTQSPTHLIKTRGQQVTLRCSSQSGHNTVSWYQQALGQGPQFIFQYYREEENGRGNFPPRFSGLQFPNYSSELNVNALELDDSALYLCASSFDSANTEAFFGQGTRLTVV.

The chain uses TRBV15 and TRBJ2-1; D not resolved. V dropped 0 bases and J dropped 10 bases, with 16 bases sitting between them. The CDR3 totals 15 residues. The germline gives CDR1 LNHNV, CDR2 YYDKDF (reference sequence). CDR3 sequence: CATSRDPSSEVEQFF. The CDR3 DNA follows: TGTGCCACCAGCAGAGATCCGTCCAGCGAAGTGGAGCAGTTCTTC. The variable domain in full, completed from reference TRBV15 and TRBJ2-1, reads DAMVIQNPRYQVTQFGKPVTLSCSQTLNHNVMYWYQQKSSQAPKLLFHYYDKDFNNEADTPDNFQSRRPNTSFCFLDIRSPGLGDTAMYLCATSRDPSSEVEQFFGPGTRLTVL.

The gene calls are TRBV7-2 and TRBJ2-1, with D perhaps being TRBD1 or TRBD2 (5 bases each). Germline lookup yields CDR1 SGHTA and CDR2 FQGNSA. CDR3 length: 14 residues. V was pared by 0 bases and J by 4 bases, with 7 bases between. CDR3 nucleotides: TGTGCCAGCAGCTTAGCGGGGGTGTACAATGAGCAGTTCTTC. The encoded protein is CASSLAGVYNEQFF. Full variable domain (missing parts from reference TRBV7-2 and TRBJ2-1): GAGVSQSPSNKVTEKGKDVELRCDPISGHTALYWYRQSLGQGLEFLIYFQGNSAPDKSGLPSDRFSAERTGGSVSTLTIQRTQQEDSAVYLCASSLAGVYNEQFFGPGTRLTVL.

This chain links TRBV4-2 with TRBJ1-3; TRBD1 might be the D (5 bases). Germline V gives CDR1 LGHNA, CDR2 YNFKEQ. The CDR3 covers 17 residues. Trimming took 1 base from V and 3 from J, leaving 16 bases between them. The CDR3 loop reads CASSQVGSRVGGNTIYF. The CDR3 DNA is TGTGCCAGCAGCCAAGTCGGGTCCAGGGTGGGTGGAAACACCATATATTTT.

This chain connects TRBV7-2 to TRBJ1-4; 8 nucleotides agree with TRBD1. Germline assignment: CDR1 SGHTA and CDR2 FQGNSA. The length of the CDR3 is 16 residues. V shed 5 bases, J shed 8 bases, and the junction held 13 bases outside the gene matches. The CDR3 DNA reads TGTGCCAGCAGCGATGCGCTCCAGGGGGCGATAGAAAAACTGTTTTTT. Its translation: CASSDALQGAIEKLFF.

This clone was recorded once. The CDR3 region is CASSQVLGGWGNEQFF. The DNA for the CDR3 is TGCGCCAGCAGCCAAGTCCTAGGAGGCTGGGGGAATGAGCAGTTCTTC. The chain carries TRBV4-3 and TRBJ2-1; D is perhaps TRBD1 or TRBD2 (5 bases each). Germline V gene sequence: CDR1 LGHNA, CDR2 YSLEER. The CDR3 is 16 residues long. Trimming left V 1 base short and J 7 bases short, with 17 bases between.

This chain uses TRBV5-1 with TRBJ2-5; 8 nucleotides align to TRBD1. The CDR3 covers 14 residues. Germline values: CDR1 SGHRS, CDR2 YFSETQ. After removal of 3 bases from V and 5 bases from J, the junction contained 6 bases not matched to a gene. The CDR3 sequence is CASSYGQGWETQYF. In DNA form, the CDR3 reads TGCGCCAGCAGCTACGGACAGGGTTGGGAGACCCAGTACTTC. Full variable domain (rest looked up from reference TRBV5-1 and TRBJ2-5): KAGVTQTPRYLIKTRGQQVTLSCSPISGHRSVSWYQQTPGQGLQFLFEYFSETQRNKGNFPGRFSGRQFSNSRSEMNVSTLELGDSALYLCASSYGQGWETQYFGPGTRLLVL.

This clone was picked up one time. Here the CDR3 DNA reads TGTGCCAGCAGCTTCTCCTTGGTTCTCGCGGGAGGCGGGGAGCTGTTTTTT. Amino acid sequence: CASSFSLVLAGGGELFF. This rearrangement joins TRBV7-9 to TRBJ2-2; 8 bases fit TRBD2. The CDR3 consists of 17 residues. V was pared by 3 bases and J by 7 bases, with 13 bases of the junction left unmatched. In germline, CDR1 is SEHNR, CDR2 FQNEAQ (reference sequence).

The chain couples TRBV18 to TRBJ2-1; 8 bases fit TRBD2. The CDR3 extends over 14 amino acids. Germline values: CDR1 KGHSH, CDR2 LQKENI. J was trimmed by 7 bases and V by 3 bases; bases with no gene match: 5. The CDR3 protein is CASSPSGGFNEQFF. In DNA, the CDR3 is TGTGCCAGCTCACCGTCGGGGGGGTTTAATGAGCAGTTCTTC.

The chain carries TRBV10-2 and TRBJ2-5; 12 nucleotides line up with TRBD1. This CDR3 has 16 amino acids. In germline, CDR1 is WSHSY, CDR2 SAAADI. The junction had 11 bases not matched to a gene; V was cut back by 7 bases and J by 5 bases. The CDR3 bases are TGCGCCAGCAACCCAACGGGACAGGGGGCCCGGGAGACCCAGTACTTC. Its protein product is CASNPTGQGARETQYF.

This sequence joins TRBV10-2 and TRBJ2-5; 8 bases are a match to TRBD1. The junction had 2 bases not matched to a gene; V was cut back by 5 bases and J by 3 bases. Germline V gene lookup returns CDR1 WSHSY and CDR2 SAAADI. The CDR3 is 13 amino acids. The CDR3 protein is CASSRQGKETQYF. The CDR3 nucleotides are TGCGCCAGCAGTAGACAGGGGAAAGAGACCCAGTACTTC.

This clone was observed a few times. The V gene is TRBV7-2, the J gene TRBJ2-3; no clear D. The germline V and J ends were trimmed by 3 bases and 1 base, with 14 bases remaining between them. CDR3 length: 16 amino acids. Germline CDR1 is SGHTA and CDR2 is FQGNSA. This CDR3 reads CASSFYPSGGTDTQYF. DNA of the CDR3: TGTGCCAGCAGCTTCTACCCGAGTGGAGGCACAGATACGCAGTATTTT.

The CDR3 bases are TGTGCCAGCAGGACTAGTTACGAGCAGTACGTC. Amino acid sequence: CASRTSYEQYV. The rearrangement uses TRBV6-5 and TRBJ2-7; D might be TRBD2 (6 bases). Germline loops: CDR1 MNHEY, CDR2 SVGAGI. The CDR3 has 11 amino acids. V was trimmed by 6 bases and J by 4 bases, leaving 7 bases between them.

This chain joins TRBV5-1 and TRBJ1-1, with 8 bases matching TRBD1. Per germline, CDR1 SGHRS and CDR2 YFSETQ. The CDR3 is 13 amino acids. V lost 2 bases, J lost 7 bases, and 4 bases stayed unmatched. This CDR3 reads CASSLGQGSEAFF. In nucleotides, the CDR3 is TGCGCCAGCAGCTTAGGACAGGGAAGTGAAGCTTTCTTT.

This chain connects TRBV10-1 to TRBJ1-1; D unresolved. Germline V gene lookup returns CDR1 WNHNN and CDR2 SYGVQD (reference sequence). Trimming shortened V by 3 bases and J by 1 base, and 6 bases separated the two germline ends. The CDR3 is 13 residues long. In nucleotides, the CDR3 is TGCGCCAGCAGTGAAAACAGGAACACTGAAGCTTTCTTT. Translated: CASSENRNTEAFF.

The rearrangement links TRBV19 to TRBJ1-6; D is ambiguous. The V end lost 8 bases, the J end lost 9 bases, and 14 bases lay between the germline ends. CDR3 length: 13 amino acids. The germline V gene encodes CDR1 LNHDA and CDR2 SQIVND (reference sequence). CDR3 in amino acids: CASLGGGSSPLHF. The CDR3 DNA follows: TGTGCCAGTCTGGGTGGCGGGAGTTCACCCCTCCACTTT.

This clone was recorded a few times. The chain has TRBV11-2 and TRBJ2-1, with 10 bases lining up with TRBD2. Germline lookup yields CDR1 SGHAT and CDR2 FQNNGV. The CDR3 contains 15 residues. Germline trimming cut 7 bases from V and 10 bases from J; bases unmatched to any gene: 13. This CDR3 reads CASMAAGGPTEEQFF. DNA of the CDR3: TGTGCCAGCATGGCAGCGGGGGGGCCCACGGAAGAGCAGTTCTTC.

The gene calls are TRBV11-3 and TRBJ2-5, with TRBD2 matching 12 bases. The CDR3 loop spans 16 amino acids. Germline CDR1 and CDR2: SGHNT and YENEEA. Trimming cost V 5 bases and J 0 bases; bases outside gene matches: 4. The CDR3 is CASSRSSGGDQETQYF. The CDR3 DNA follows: TGTGCCAGCAGCAGATCTAGCGGGGGGGACCAAGAGACCCAGTACTTC. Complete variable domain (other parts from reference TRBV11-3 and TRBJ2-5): EAGVVQSPRYKIIEKKQPVAFWCNPISGHNTLYWYLQNLGQGPELLIRYENEEAVDDSQLPKDRFSAERLKGVDSTLKIQPAELGDSAVYLCASSRSSGGDQETQYFGPGTRLLVL.

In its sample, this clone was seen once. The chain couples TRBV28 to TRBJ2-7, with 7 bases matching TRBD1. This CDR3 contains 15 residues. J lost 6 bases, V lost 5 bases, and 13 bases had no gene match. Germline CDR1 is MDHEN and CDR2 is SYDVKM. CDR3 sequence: CASSTRKDRLVEQYV. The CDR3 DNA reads TGTGCCAGCAGTACCAGGAAGGACAGGCTAGTCGAGCAGTACGTC.

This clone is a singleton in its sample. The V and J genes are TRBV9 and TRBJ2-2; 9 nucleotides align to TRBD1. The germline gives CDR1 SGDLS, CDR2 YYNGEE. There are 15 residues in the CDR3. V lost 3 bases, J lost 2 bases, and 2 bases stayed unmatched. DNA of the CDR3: TGTGCCAGCAGCGCGGGACAGGGAAACACCGGGGAGCTGTTTTTT. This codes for CASSAGQGNTGELFF.

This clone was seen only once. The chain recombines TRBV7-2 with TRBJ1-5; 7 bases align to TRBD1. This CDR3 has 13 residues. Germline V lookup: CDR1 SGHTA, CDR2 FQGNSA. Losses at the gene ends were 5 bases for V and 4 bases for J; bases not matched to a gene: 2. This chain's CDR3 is CASSPGQNQPQHF. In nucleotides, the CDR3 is TGTGCCAGCAGCCCGGGACAGAATCAGCCCCAGCATTTT.

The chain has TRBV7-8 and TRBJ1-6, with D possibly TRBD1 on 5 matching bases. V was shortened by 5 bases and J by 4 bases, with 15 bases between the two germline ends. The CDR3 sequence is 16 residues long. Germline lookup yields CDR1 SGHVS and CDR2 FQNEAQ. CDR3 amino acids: CASSGRVPGYNSPLHF. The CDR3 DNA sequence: TGTGCCAGCAGCGGCAGGGTCCCCGGTTATAATTCACCCCTCCACTTT.

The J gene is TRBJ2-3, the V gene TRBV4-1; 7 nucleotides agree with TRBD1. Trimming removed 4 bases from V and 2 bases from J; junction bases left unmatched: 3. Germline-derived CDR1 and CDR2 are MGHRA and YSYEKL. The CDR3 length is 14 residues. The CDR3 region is CASSPGQLTDTQYF. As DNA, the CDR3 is TGCGCCAGCAGCCCGGGACAGCTCACAGATACGCAGTATTTT.